This is a list of T cell receptor beta chains from one sample in a study of cytomegalovirus exposure and HLA in healthy donors. Sequencing used immunoSEQ multiplex PCR; TCRdb keeps in-frame clones, though not all of them. Seen here are some 200,000 clones, more than 65% observed once, and the top ten hold 3.8%. Sequencing input: PBMCs. All receptors come from a man aged 45-65 years in good health and CMV-seronegative. Both conserved end residues are part of each CDR3. The D gene is left open where the match is weak. Not every row has a clone size; where given, it reads once, few, many or a size class.

J gene,V gene,clone size,D gene,CDR3 protein,CDR3 DNA
TRBJ1-2,TRBV9,NA,NA,CASSALPGAGLSGYTF,TGTGCCAGCAGCGCCCTCCCAGGGGCAGGGCTCTCTGGCTACACCTTC
TRBJ1-5,TRBV6-6,NA,NA,CASGASNNQPQHF,TGTGCCAGCGGGGCCAGTAACAATCAGCCCCAGCATTTT
TRBJ2-7,TRBV15,NA,NA,CATSRERGIGVYEQYF,TGTGCCACCAGCAGAGAGAGGGGGATAGGTGTCTACGAGCAGTACTTC
TRBJ2-2,TRBV6-5,NA,NA,CASSLGLPTTGELFF,TGTGCCAGCAGTTTGGGACTGCCGACAACCGGGGAGCTGTTTTTT
TRBJ2-2,TRBV7-2,NA,TRBD1,CASTYRGLNTGELFF,TGTGCCAGCACTTACAGGGGCCTGAACACCGGGGAGCTGTTTTTT
TRBJ1-4,TRBV2,NA,NA,CASLGERVGEKLFF,TGTGCCAGCCTTGGAGAGAGGGTGGGCGAAAAACTGTTTTTT
TRBJ2-7,TRBV6-5,NA,NA,CASSRQLTSYEQYF,TGTGCCAGCAGTAGACAGCTAACCTCCTACGAGCAGTACTTC
TRBJ1-1,TRBV6-5,NA,NA,CASRLRQCLNTEAFF,TGTGCCAGCAGACTCAGACAGTGCTTGAACACTGAAGCTTTCTTT
TRBJ1-6,TRBV14,NA,NA,CASSQGTDNSPLHF,TGTGCCAGCAGCCAAGGGACAGATAATTCACCCCTCCACTTT
TRBJ2-2,TRBV5-1,NA,NA,CASSQGLAFTGELFF,TGCGCCAGCAGTCAGGGCCTAGCGTTCACCGGGGAGCTGTTTTTT
TRBJ2-3,TRBV18,NA,NA,CASSTGFDSTDTQYF,TGTGCCAGCTCAACCGGGTTCGACAGCACAGATACGCAGTATTTT
TRBJ1-2,TRBV5-1,NA,NA,CASSSTSLSNYGYTF,TGCGCCAGCAGCTCTACTTCGCTCTCAAACTATGGCTACACCTTC
TRBJ1-1,TRBV6-1,NA,NA,CASSGTPNTEAFF,TGTGCCAGCAGTGGGACACCTAACACTGAAGCTTTCTTT
TRBJ2-5,TRBV7-3,NA,NA,CASSWGGRETQYF,TGTGCCAGCAGCTGGGGGGGGCGGGAGACCCAGTACTTC
TRBJ1-1,TRBV5-1,NA,TRBD1,CASSLGLGRQGATEAFF,TGCGCCAGCAGCTTGGGGCTCGGAAGACAGGGGGCCACTGAAGCTTTCTTT
TRBJ2-5,TRBV5-1,NA,TRBD1,CASSLARTGGPETQYF,TGCGCCAGCAGCTTGGCTCGGACAGGGGGCCCGGAGACCCAGTACTTC
TRBJ1-2,TRBV4-1,NA,NA,CASSQRLTGNYGYTF,TGCGCCAGCAGCCAACGACTAACAGGGAACTATGGCTACACCTTC
TRBJ1-4,TRBV7-9,NA,NA,CASSLASSGDNEKLFF,TGTGCCAGCAGCTTAGCGTCGTCAGGGGATAATGAAAAACTGTTTTTT
TRBJ1-1,TRBV4-3,NA,NA,CASSQDNRPNTEAFF,TGCGCCAGCAGCCAAGATAACAGGCCCAACACTGAAGCTTTCTTT
TRBJ2-2,TRBV12-5,NA,NA,CASGTNTYTGELFF,TGTGCTAGTGGAACAAACACCTACACCGGGGAGCTGTTTTTT
TRBJ1-3,TRBV9,NA,NA,CASSADQGSTGNTIYF,TGTGCCAGCAGCGCCGATCAGGGGAGTACCGGCAACACCATATATTTT
TRBJ1-6,TRBV10-3,NA,NA,CAISDGGSYNSPLHF,TGTGCCATCAGTGACGGGGGTTCCTATAATTCACCCCTCCACTTT
TRBJ2-1,TRBV2,NA,TRBD2,CASRGGNEQFF,TGTGCCAGCAGGGGGGGGAATGAGCAGTTCTTC
TRBJ2-7,TRBV5-1,NA,NA,CASSFQSSYEQYF,TGCGCCAGCAGCTTCCAGTCCTCCTACGAGCAGTACTTC
TRBJ2-7,TRBV7-9,NA,TRBD1,CASSMGQFEQYF,TGTGCCAGCAGCATGGGACAGTTCGAGCAGTACTTC
TRBJ2-5,TRBV19,NA,TRBD1,CASSATGTGSATQYF,TGTGCCAGTAGTGCTACCGGGACAGGGTCGGCGACCCAGTACTTC
TRBJ1-1,TRBV10-3,NA,TRBD1,CAIGQGRGPRNTEAFF,TGTGCCATTGGCCAGGGCAGGGGGCCTAGGAACACTGAAGCTTTCTTT
TRBJ1-2,TRBV5-5,NA,NA,CASSLGGGGTEKIDF,TGTGCCAGCAGCTTGGGGGGTGGGGGCACCGAAAAGATTGACTTC
TRBJ1-6,TRBV7-2,NA,TRBD1,CASSLAGTGVGNSPLHF,TGTGCCAGCAGCTTAGCGGGGACAGGGGTCGGCAATTCACCCCTCCACTTT
TRBJ2-7,TRBV5-6,NA,TRBD2,CASSSGLAGGRHEQYF,TGTGCCAGCAGCTCAGGACTAGCGGGGGGGCGTCACGAGCAGTACTTC
TRBJ2-5,TRBV18,NA,NA,CASSPLQGVETQYF,TGTGCCAGCTCACCACTCCAGGGTGTAGAGACCCAGTACTTC
TRBJ1-5,TRBV4-1,NA,NA,CASSQVQGNQPQHF,TGCGCCAGCAGCCAAGTTCAGGGTAATCAGCCCCAGCATTTT
TRBJ2-7,TRBV5-3,once,TRBD1,CARSDLPGTGLSYEQYF,TGTGCCAGAAGCGACCTCCCCGGGACAGGGCTCTCCTACGAGCAGTACTTC
TRBJ2-1,TRBV10-3,NA,TRBD2,CAISDSRTGRDEQFF,TGTGCCATCAGTGACTCACGGACTGGGAGGGATGAGCAGTTCTTC
TRBJ2-6,TRBV30,NA,NA,CAMEFTGQNSGANVLTF,TGTGCCATGGAGTTCACAGGACAAAACTCTGGGGCCAACGTCCTGACTTTC
TRBJ1-2,TRBV7-8,NA,TRBD1,CASSPGQGTIGYTF,TGTGCCAGCAGCCCAGGACAGGGCACTATAGGCTACACCTTC
TRBJ1-2,TRBV25-1,NA,TRBD1,CASSELGGAHYGYTF,TGTGCCAGCAGTGAATTAGGGGGCGCTCACTATGGCTACACCTTC
TRBJ1-1,TRBV5-1,NA,NA,CASSLDRVATEAFF,TGCGCCAGCAGCTTGGACCGGGTGGCCACTGAAGCTTTCTTT
TRBJ2-3,TRBV5-4,NA,NA,CASTLGAAAGDTQYF,TGTGCCAGCACCCTGGGGGCAGCTGCTGGAGATACGCAGTATTTT
TRBJ2-3,TRBV5-1,NA,NA,CASSLVSQGGPTDTQYF,TGCGCCAGCAGCTTGGTGTCCCAGGGGGGTCCCACAGATACGCAGTATTTT
TRBJ1-1,TRBV7-9,NA,NA,CASSPIPLTGNTEAFF,TGTGCCAGCAGCCCTATACCCCTAACAGGGAACACTGAAGCTTTCTTT
TRBJ2-1,TRBV4-3,NA,TRBD1,CASSYYRDRAYNEQFF,TGCGCCAGCAGCTACTACCGGGACAGGGCTTACAATGAGCAGTTCTTC
TRBJ1-4,TRBV19,NA,NA,CASSILATGDEKLFF,TGTGCCAGTAGTATACTAGCAACTGGAGATGAAAAACTGTTTTTT
TRBJ2-1,TRBV15,NA,TRBD1,CATSTPGQGFYEQFF,TGTGCCACCAGCACCCCGGGACAGGGGTTTTATGAGCAGTTCTTC
TRBJ2-7,TRBV7-2,NA,TRBD2,CASILGGGYEQYF,TGTGCCAGCATCCTTGGCGGGGGTTACGAGCAGTACTTC
TRBJ1-1,TRBV5-1,NA,NA,CASSTRVRGTEAFF,TGCGCCAGCAGCACCAGGGTTCGGGGGACTGAAGCTTTCTTT
TRBJ2-1,TRBV6-5,NA,NA,CASSYSIASSYNEQFF,TGTGCCAGCAGTTACTCGATTGCGAGCTCCTACAATGAGCAGTTCTTC